The 20 T cell receptor beta chains below all came from one sample that was sequenced in a study of monozygotic twins with inflammatory bowel disease. TCRdb reprocessed the 5' RACE reads, with one entry per CDR3 protein and no DNA. This table holds about 300,000 distinct CDR3 sequences. Sequenced: blood. Receptors were obtained from a human donor with ulcerative colitis or Crohn's disease, or a healthy co-twin of an affected twin (not recorded which).

The chain combines TRBV7-2 with TRBJ2-5; the TCRdb D gene call, TRBD1, has no DNA to confirm it. Germline V gene lookup returns CDR1 SGHTA and CDR2 FQGNSA. CDR3 size: 13 residues. This chain's CDR3 is CASSLPGLKTQYF.

The chain employs TRBV7-2 and TRBJ2-5. There are 14 residues in the CDR3. Looked up from germline, CDR1 is SGHTA and CDR2 is FQGNSA. CDR3 loop: CASSLAGADETQYF.

This chain connects TRBV7-2 to TRBJ2-3. Germline V CDR1 and CDR2: SGHTA, FQGNSA. The CDR3 has 14 residues. CDR3: CASSSRLAADTQYF.

CDR3 region: CASSSQGGGYEQYF. V is TRBV7-9 and J is TRBJ2-7; TCRdb indicates TRBD2, and absent DNA this call remains unverified. Germline CDR1 SEHNR, CDR2 FQNEAQ (reference sequence). The CDR3 runs to 14 residues.

The chain recombines TRBV20-1 with TRBJ2-1; the TCRdb call, TRBD1, lacks DNA for checking. The CDR3 is 13 amino acids. CDR1 and CDR2 from the germline V gene are DFQATT and SNEGSKA (reference sequence). The CDR3 spells CSARTPLGNEQFF.

CDR3 sequence reads: CASSFLPVYEQYF. This chain joins TRBV12-3 or TRBV12-4 and TRBJ2-7. This CDR3 comprises 13 residues.

The rearrangement joins TRBV12-3 or TRBV12-4 to TRBJ2-7; TCRdb lists TRBD1, though no DNA is available to test this call. The CDR3 is made up of 15 amino acids. The CDR3 is CASSLDRGGDYEQYF.

V gene TRBV12-3 or TRBV12-4 combines with J gene TRBJ1-3; TCRdb gives TRBD1 as the D gene, but with no DNA this cannot be confirmed. CDR3 length: 16 amino acids. This CDR3 is CASSAQGGLAGNTIYF.

V gene TRBV5-4 combines with J gene TRBJ2-5; absent DNA, TCRdb's TRBD1 call cannot be checked. The germline CDR1 and CDR2 sequences are SGHNT and YYREEE (reference sequence). This CDR3 contains 14 residues. CDR3 loop: CASSLGQDQETQYF.

The chain is built from TRBV12-3 or TRBV12-4 and TRBJ1-4. The CDR3 is made up of 12 amino acids. The CDR3 loop is CASSRGGEKLFF.

J is TRBJ2-5 and V is TRBV7-2; TCRdb selects TRBD1, and the lack of DNA leaves this call unchecked. Germline V gene sequence: CDR1 SGHTA, CDR2 FQGNSA. There are 15 residues in the CDR3. This CDR3 is CASSPEGGSWETQYF.

V gene TRBV5-1 combines with J gene TRBJ2-3; the TCRdb D gene call, TRBD2, has no DNA to confirm it. This CDR3 region has 15 residues. CDR1 and CDR2 (germline): SGHRS, YFSETQ. This chain's CDR3 is CASRVLAGTTDTQYF.

V usage is TRBV28 and J usage is TRBJ2-7; TCRdb's D call of TRBD2 is untestable without DNA. The V gene's germline CDR1 is MDHEN and CDR2 SYDVKM. This CDR3 has 14 amino acids. CDR3 region: CASSLPGLPYEQYF.

This chain links TRBV7-2 with TRBJ2-7. CDR3 length: 15 amino acids. The germline V gene encodes CDR1 SGHTA and CDR2 FQGNSA. This CDR3 reads CASSLHFEPYYEQYF.

The J gene is TRBJ1-5, the V gene TRBV7-2. This CDR3 is 14 amino acids long. Germline CDR1 and CDR2: SGHTA and FQGNSA. The CDR3 sequence: CASSLKAVNQPQHF.

The chain employs TRBV7-2 and TRBJ2-2; no DNA is available, so the TRBD1 call from TCRdb remains unchecked. The CDR3 is made up of 13 amino acids. CDR1 is SGHTA, CDR2 FQGNSA, per germline. CDR3: CASSTGPGGELFF.

V and J are TRBV18 and TRBJ2-2. The germline CDR1 and CDR2 sequences are KGHSH and LQKENI. This CDR3 is 13 amino acids long. This chain's CDR3 is CASSFEVAGELFF.

This chain links TRBV12-3 or TRBV12-4 with TRBJ1-2; TCRdb returns TRBD1, unconfirmable since there is no DNA. This CDR3 region has 13 residues. The CDR3 spells CASTNRGHYGYTF.

J is TRBJ2-7 and V is TRBV10-3; checking the TCRdb D call of TRBD1 is not possible without DNA. The CDR3 sequence is 16 residues long. The germline CDR1 and CDR2 sequences are ENHRY and SYGVKD. This chain's CDR3 is CAISAKGQGSSYEQYF.

The rearrangement uses TRBV7-9 and TRBJ2-5; the TCRdb D gene call, TRBD2, has no DNA to confirm it. The CDR3 extends over 16 amino acids. Germline loops: CDR1 SEHNR, CDR2 FQNEAQ (reference sequence). CDR3 protein: CASSLGSRPGGLTQYF.